The clone carrying this TCR beta chain was seen more than once but under ten times. This entry belongs to a study of cytomegalovirus exposure and HLA in healthy donors. The J segment lost 2 bases and the V segment lost 5 bases, leaving 4 bases of the junction unmatched. Germline CDR1 SGHRS, CDR2 YFSETQ. This CDR3 is built from 14 residues. PCR was performed using 60 Vbeta and 13 Jbeta primers. The table came from immunoSEQ multiplex PCR; TCRdb's copy has only in-frame clones and leaves some out. The sample carries approximately 88,000 clones, 60% to 85% recorded once. The source material was PBMCs. This chain links TRBV5-1 with TRBJ1-1; 9 positions agree with TRBD1. This receptor was obtained from a man between 18 and 35 years old in good health and CMV-seropositive. As DNA, the CDR3 is TGCGCCAGCAGTAAGACAGGGGGAAACACTGAAGCTTTCTTT. Translated, it gives CASSKTGGNTEAFF.